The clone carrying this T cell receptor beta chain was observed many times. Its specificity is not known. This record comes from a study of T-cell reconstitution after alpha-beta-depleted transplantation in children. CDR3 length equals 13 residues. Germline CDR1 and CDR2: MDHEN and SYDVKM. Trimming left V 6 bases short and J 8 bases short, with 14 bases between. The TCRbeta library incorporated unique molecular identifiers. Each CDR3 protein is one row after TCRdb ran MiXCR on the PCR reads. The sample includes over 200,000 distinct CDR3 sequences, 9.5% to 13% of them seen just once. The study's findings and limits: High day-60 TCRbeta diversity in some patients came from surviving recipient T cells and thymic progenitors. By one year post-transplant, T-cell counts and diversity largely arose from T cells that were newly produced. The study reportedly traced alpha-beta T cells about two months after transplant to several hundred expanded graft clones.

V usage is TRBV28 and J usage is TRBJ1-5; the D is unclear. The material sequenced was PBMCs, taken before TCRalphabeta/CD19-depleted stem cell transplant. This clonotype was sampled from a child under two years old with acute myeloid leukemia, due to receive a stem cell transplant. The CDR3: CASSAPLGEPQHF. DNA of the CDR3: TGTGCCAGCAGCGCTCCCCTCGGGGAGCCCCAGCATTTT.